Listed below are T cell receptor beta chains from one sample, sequenced in a study of T cell responses to AZD1222 COVID-19 vaccine. Only in-frame clones appear in the TCRdb table, and some are missing; sequencing was by immunoSEQ multiplex PCR. The sample lists roughly 190,000 clones; approximately 89% were seen once. The material sequenced was peripheral blood, taken 28 days after the second AZD1222 dose. Receptor source: an adult who received the AZD1222 COVID-19 vaccine. Both conserved end residues are part of each CDR3. The order of the fields is CDR3 DNA, CDR3 protein, D gene, clone size, V gene, J gene. The D gene is left open where the match is weak. Rows may omit the clone size; those that give it use once, few, many or a size class.

DNA: TGTGCCAGCAGCTTGGGAGGGGGTGCAACTAATGAAAAACTGTTTTTT; CDR3: CASSLGGGATNEKLFF; D: NA; size: NA; V: TRBV5-4; J: TRBJ1-4
DNA: TGTGCCAGCACAAGGAAAGATTCTGGGGCCAACGTCCTGACTTTC; CDR3: CASTRKDSGANVLTF; D: NA; size: once; V: TRBV2; J: TRBJ2-6
DNA: TGTGCCAGCACCCTCTCTGCGGCGGGACGATATGGCTACACCTTC; CDR3: CASTLSAAGRYGYTF; D: NA; size: NA; V: TRBV6-5; J: TRBJ1-2
DNA: TGCGCCAGCAGCCACTCCTCCTGGACAGGTGCTCTCACAGATACGCAGTATTTT; CDR3: CASSHSSWTGALTDTQYF; D: TRBD1; size: NA; V: TRBV4-1; J: TRBJ2-3
DNA: TGCGCCAGCAGCGTAACCGGGACAGGGCCGGATACGCAGTATTTT; CDR3: CASSVTGTGPDTQYF; D: TRBD1; size: NA; V: TRBV5-1; J: TRBJ2-3
DNA: TGTGCCAGCAGCTTAGATGGAGCCTCGCAGTACTTC; CDR3: CASSLDGASQYF; D: NA; size: NA; V: TRBV7-3; J: TRBJ2-7
DNA: TGTGCCAGCAGTTGGGGGGTAGGGAGTGGAAACACCATATATTTT; CDR3: CASSWGVGSGNTIYF; D: NA; size: NA; V: TRBV6-5; J: TRBJ1-3
DNA: TGTGCCAGTCGACAGGGGGCGAGTGAAAAACTGTTTTTT; CDR3: CASRQGASEKLFF; D: TRBD1; size: NA; V: TRBV7-8; J: TRBJ1-4
DNA: TGTGCCAGCAGTTCTGTCCATATGATTAGCGATCAGCCCCAGCATTTT; CDR3: CASSSVHMISDQPQHF; D: NA; size: few; V: TRBV27; J: TRBJ1-5
DNA: TGCAGCGTTGAAGAATCCTCCGCGGCTAGGGGGGAGTACGAGCAGTACTTC; CDR3: CSVEESSAARGEYEQYF; D: NA; size: NA; V: TRBV29-1; J: TRBJ2-7
DNA: TGTGCCACACAGGGGATGAGGGCGGAGACCCAGTACTTC; CDR3: CATQGMRAETQYF; D: TRBD1; size: NA; V: TRBV2; J: TRBJ2-5